These 19 T cell receptor beta chains were all obtained from the same sample, sequenced in a study of neurological immune-mediated disorders. MiXCR, run by TCRdb on the 5' RACE reads, gives a single entry per CDR3 protein. The top ten clones hold approximately 3.4% of a sample with about 53,000 distinct CDR3 sequences, under 4.5% of them seen once. Sample: PBMCs. The receptors stem from a woman in her twenties or thirties with multiple sclerosis.

This clonotype was found many times. As DNA, the CDR3 is TGCAGCTTCGACAGGGAAACCTTC. It encodes CSFDRETF. The V call is TRBV20-1, the J call TRBJ1-2; 7 nucleotides align to TRBD1. Germline assignment: CDR1 DFQATT and CDR2 SNEGSKA (reference sequence). The CDR3 length is 8 residues.

Concerning this clonotype: This may stem from a read error, because a much larger clone lies one nucleotide away. V is TRBV20-1 and J is TRBJ2-3; D call uncertain. Germline V gene sequence: CDR1 DFQATT, CDR2 SNEGSKA (reference sequence). The CDR3 has 14 residues. Trimming left V 6 bases short and J 4 bases short, with 17 bases between. For the CDR3, the DNA is TGCAGTGCGATCCACCGCAAGGGCTCAGATACGCAGTATTTT. Translated, it gives CSAIHRKGSDTQYF.

This clonotype has at least ten counts. The rearrangement uses TRBV5-1 and TRBJ2-2; 8 nucleotides match TRBD1. Trimming removed 4 bases from V and 2 bases from J; junction bases left unmatched: 7. There are 16 residues in the CDR3. Germline V gives CDR1 SGHRS, CDR2 YFSETQ. CDR3 nucleotides: TGCGCCAGCAGCACGGGACAGGCTATTAACACCGGGGAGCTGTTTTTT. Translated: CASSTGQAINTGELFF.

A note on this clonotype: Just one base apart from a much larger clone, this may be a read error. This chain joins TRBV20-1 and TRBJ1-4, with TRBD1 matching over 8 bases. The CDR3 is 14 amino acids. Germline CDR1 DFQATT, CDR2 SNEGSKA (reference sequence). J was trimmed by 11 bases and V by 0 bases; bases with no gene match: 8. The CDR3 loop reads CSAREQGARDKLFF. DNA for the CDR3: TGCAGTGCTAGAGAGCAGGGGGCGCGCGACAAACTGTTTTTT.

The V and J genes are TRBV19 and TRBJ2-3; D call uncertain. CDR3 length: 14 residues. The V and J ends lost 6 bases and 1 base respectively, with 11 bases between them. Germline V gives CDR1 LNHDA, CDR2 SQIVND (reference sequence). The CDR3 spells CASRWGSGTDTQYF. The CDR3 nucleotides are TGTGCCAGTAGATGGGGATCAGGCACAGATACGCAGTATTTT.

In this sample, this clonotype turned up many times. The chain has TRBV11-2 and TRBJ1-1, with D possibly matching TRBD1 (6 bases). There are 14 residues in the CDR3. Trimming removed 0 bases from V and 9 bases from J, with 14 bases in between. Germline CDR1 reads SGHAT; CDR2 reads FQNNGV. The CDR3 region has the DNA TGTGCCAGCAGCTTAGATGGGGGGGCAGTTCAAGCTTTCTTT. Translation: CASSLDGGAVQAFF.

This clonotype was found many times. The CDR3 is CASSESGVGGNTIYF. DNA for the CDR3: TGTGCCAGCAGTGAATCAGGGGTGGGAGGAAACACCATATATTTT. The rearrangement links TRBV2 to TRBJ1-3, with D perhaps TRBD1 (6 bases). V was pared by 2 bases and J by 4 bases, with 12 bases between. Germline CDR1 reads SNHLY; CDR2 reads FYNNEI. CDR3 length: 15 amino acids.

Many counts were recorded for this clonotype. This chain connects TRBV18 to TRBJ1-2; D gene unclear. Germline lookup yields CDR1 KGHSH and CDR2 LQKENI. This CDR3 is built from 17 residues. V gave up 0 bases and J gave up 0 bases, with 14 bases separating them. In DNA, the CDR3 is TGTGCCAGCTCACCACCTGACGTTTTTCCGGCTAACTATGGCTACACCTTC. Protein: CASSPPDVFPANYGYTF.

This chain connects TRBV7-9 to TRBJ2-3; D could derive from TRBD1 or TRBD2 (5 bases each). The CDR3 has 15 amino acids. CDR1 SEHNR and CDR2 FQNEAQ come from the germline V gene (reference sequence). Trimming took 5 bases from V and 5 from J, leaving 17 bases between them. CDR3 coding DNA: TGTGCCAGCAGCAGAAGGGACCTCCCAAGAGATACGCAGTATTTT. This translates into CASSRRDLPRDTQYF.

This chain links TRBV6-1 with TRBJ1-2; D is unresolved. CDR1 is MNHNS, CDR2 SASEGT, per germline. V lost 2 bases and J lost 4, with 26 bases in between. The CDR3 totals 19 residues. This CDR3 is CASSEKGFGSSLLVYGYTF. CDR3 bases: TGTGCCAGCAGTGAAAAAGGGTTTGGGAGCTCGCTCCTCGTCTATGGCTACACCTTC.

This clonotype was picked up many times. The J gene is TRBJ1-1, the V gene TRBV12-3 or TRBV12-4; a weak D match, TRBD1 (5 bases). The CDR3 runs to 11 residues. Trimming removed 4 bases from V and 11 bases from J, with 11 bases in between. CDR3 sequence: CASSWGTDAFF. CDR3 coding DNA: TGTGCCAGCAGTTGGGGGACGGACGCTTTCTTT.

This clonotype appeared many times. The gene calls are TRBV10-3 and TRBJ2-3; tentatively, D is TRBD2 (5 bases). V lost 4 bases, J lost 1 base, and 15 bases lay in between. This CDR3 region has 16 residues. CDR1 is ENHRY and CDR2 is SYGVKD in the germline V gene. The CDR3 loop is CAISGDILRGTDTQYF. The CDR3 nucleotides read TGTGCCATCAGTGGCGACATCCTGCGGGGCACAGATACGCAGTATTTT.

This clonotype came up a few times. The rearrangement joins TRBV5-1 to TRBJ2-1; 8 bases map to TRBD1. The CDR3 is 15 residues long. V lost 6 bases and J lost 5; bases outside the gene matches: 10. The germline V gene has CDR1 SGHRS and CDR2 YFSETQ. Here the CDR3 reads CASTDRDRYNNEQFF. The CDR3 nucleotides are TGCGCCAGCACAGACCGGGACAGGTATAACAATGAGCAGTTCTTC.

This clonotype was counted at least ten times. The chain joins TRBV3-1 to TRBJ1-2; D is uncertain. The CDR3 length is 13 residues. The germline V gene encodes CDR1 LGHDT and CDR2 YNNKEL (reference sequence). V was clipped by 1 base and J by 6 bases, with 9 bases between them. CDR3 DNA sequence: TGTGCCAGCAGCCAAGTTGGGGTAGATGGCTACACCTTC. Translating gives CASSQVGVDGYTF.

This clonotype was seen repeatedly, ten times or more. At one boundary the junction diverges from the germline segment, which might be a read error. This rearrangement joins TRBV7-7 to TRBJ2-7; a weak D match, TRBD1 (6 bases). Per the germline V gene, CDR1 is SSHAT and CDR2 is FNYEAQ (reference sequence). The length of the CDR3 is 14 residues. The CDR3 DNA reads TGTGCTAGCAGCCGCAACACAGGGAATGGGGAGCAGTACTTC. Translation: CASSRNTGNGEQYF.

In this sample, this clonotype turned up many times. The genes are TRBV7-6 and TRBJ1-5; D unresolved. V was cut by 3 bases and J by 4 bases, with 4 bases left in between. This CDR3 has 12 amino acids. Germline CDR1 reads SGHVS; CDR2 reads FNYEAQ. The CDR3 loop reads CASSFLNQPQHF. CDR3 DNA sequence: TGTGCCAGCAGCTTCCTAAATCAGCCCCAGCATTTT.

Many counts were recorded for this clonotype. The rearrangement joins TRBV5-1 to TRBJ2-7; 10 bases agree with TRBD2. The CDR3 extends over 14 amino acids. Germline V lookup: CDR1 SGHRS, CDR2 YFSETQ. Germline trimming cut 0 bases from V and 7 bases from J; bases unmatched to any gene: 4. CDR3 DNA: TGCGCCAGCAGCTTGGGCCTAGCGGGGGCGGAGCAGTACTTC. This translates into CASSLGLAGAEQYF.

This clonotype was detected only a few times. A much larger clone is a single base away; this may be a read error. The V gene is TRBV3-1, the J gene TRBJ1-5; 7 nucleotides line up with TRBD1. Germline assignment: CDR1 LGHDT and CDR2 YNNKEL (reference sequence). The CDR3 loop spans 15 amino acids. As DNA, the CDR3 is TGTGCCAGCAGCCCACAAACAGGGGAACATCAGCCCCAGAATTTT. As protein: CASSPQTGEHQPQNF.

This clonotype was recorded many times. The chain employs TRBV7-2 and TRBJ2-2; D unclear. The germline V gene has CDR1 SGHTA and CDR2 FQGNSA. V was clipped by 5 bases and J by 5 bases, with 12 bases between them. The CDR3 contains 14 residues. The chain's CDR3 is CASSQPPPTGELFF. The DNA for the CDR3 is TGTGCCAGCAGCCAACCCCCTCCTACCGGGGAGCTGTTTTTT.